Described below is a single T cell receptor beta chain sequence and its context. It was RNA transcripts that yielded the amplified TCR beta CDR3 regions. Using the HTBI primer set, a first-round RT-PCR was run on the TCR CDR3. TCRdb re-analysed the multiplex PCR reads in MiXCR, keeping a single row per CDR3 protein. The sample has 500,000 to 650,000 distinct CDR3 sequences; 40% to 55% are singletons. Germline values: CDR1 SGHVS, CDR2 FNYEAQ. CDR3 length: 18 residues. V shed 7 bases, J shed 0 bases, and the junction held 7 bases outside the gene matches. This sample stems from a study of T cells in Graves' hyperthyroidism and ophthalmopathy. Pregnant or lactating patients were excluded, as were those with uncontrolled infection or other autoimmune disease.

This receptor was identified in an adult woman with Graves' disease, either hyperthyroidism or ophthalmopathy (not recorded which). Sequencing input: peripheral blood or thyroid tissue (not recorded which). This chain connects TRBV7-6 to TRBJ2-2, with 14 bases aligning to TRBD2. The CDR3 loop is CASTHGTSGSANTGELFF. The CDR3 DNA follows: TGTGCCAGCACCCACGGGACTAGCGGGAGCGCGAACACCGGGGAGCTGTTTTTT.